This T cell receptor beta chain derives from a study of blood T cell repertoires in COVID-19. Study summary: COVID-19 samples from acute and convalescent phases originated in the United States, Italy and Spain.

This table comes from immunoSEQ multiplex PCR, and its TCRdb copy is limited to in-frame clones, with some not included. The table records roughly 290,000 clones, around 87% of them present only once. Germline V lookup: CDR1 MNHEY, CDR2 SMNVEV (reference sequence). The CDR3 totals 15 residues. V was trimmed by 0 bases and J by 4 bases, leaving 11 bases between them. This sequence was found in a woman in her 50s who had recovered from COVID-19. Sequences were obtained from peripheral blood. This chain connects TRBV27 to TRBJ2-3; tentative D call: TRBD2 (6 bases). CDR3 in amino acids: CASSLSHRGSDTQYF. CDR3 nucleotides: TGTGCCAGCAGTTTATCCCACCGGGGGTCAGATACGCAGTATTTT.